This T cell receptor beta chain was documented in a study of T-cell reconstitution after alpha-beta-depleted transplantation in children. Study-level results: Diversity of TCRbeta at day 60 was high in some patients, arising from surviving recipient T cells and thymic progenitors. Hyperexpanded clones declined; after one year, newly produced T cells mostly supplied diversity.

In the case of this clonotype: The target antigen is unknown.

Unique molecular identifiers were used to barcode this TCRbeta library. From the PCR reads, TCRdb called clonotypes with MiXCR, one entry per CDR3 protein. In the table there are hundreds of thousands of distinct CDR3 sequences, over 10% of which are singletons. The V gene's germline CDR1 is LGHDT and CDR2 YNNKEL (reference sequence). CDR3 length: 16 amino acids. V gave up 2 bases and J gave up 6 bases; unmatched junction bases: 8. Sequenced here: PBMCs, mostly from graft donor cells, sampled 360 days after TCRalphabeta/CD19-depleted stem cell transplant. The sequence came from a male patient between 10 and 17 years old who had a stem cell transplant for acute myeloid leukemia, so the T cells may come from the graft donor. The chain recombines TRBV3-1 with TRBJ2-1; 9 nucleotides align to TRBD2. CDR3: CASSQHALAGINEQFF. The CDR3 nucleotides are TGTGCCAGCAGCCAACATGCACTAGCGGGTATCAATGAGCAGTTCTTC.